The 9 T cell receptor beta chains below come from one sample, sequenced in a study of T cell repertoires in cytomegalovirus infection. The antigens these receptors bind are not known. TCRdb re-derived calls from the reads in MiXCR, one entry per CDR3 protein. The sample gives some 500,000 distinct CDR3 sequences, around two fifths of which show up once; 48% is in the top ten. Source: cultured PBMCs, taken from culture after CMV antigen stimulation. These receptors all stem from a human donor in good health (CMV status not recorded). Some clones in this sample may be carry-over from other donors' samples.

This chain connects TRBV5-1 to TRBJ1-4; a weak D match, TRBD1 (6 bases). The V gene's germline CDR1 is SGHRS and CDR2 YFSETQ. V lost 2 bases and J lost 4, with 18 bases in between. The CDR3 sequence is 17 residues long. CDR3 sequence (DNA): TGCGCCAGCAGCTTCTTGTCCCAGGCGGACAGTAATGAAAAACTGTTTTTT. Translating it yields CASSFLSQADSNEKLFF.

V and J are TRBV6-4 and TRBJ2-2; 7 positions agree with TRBD1. The CDR3 has 16 amino acids. V trimming: 6 bases; J trimming: 0 bases; junction bases outside the gene matches: 7. Germline V gives CDR1 MRHNA, CDR2 SNTAGT. The CDR3 protein is CASSEQGNANTGELFF. The CDR3 DNA follows: TGTGCCAGCAGCGAACAGGGGAACGCGAACACCGGGGAGCTGTTTTTT.

Only one count was recorded for this clonotype. J is TRBJ2-7 and V is TRBV6-5; tentatively, D is TRBD1 (5 bases). The CDR3 is made up of 15 amino acids. Germline V CDR1 and CDR2: MNHEY, SVGAGI. The germline V and J ends were trimmed by 8 bases and 3 bases, with 20 bases remaining between them. CDR3 protein: CASGTTPGPRYEQYF. The CDR3 DNA reads as TGTGCCAGCGGTACCACTCCAGGGCCACGCTACGAGCAGTACTTC.

This rearrangement joins TRBV12-3 or TRBV12-4 to TRBJ1-6; tentative D call: TRBD1 (5 bases). This CDR3 has 15 residues. The V and J ends lost 6 bases and 7 bases respectively, with 16 bases between them. The DNA of the CDR3 is TGTGCCAGCAGCCCCGAGGCAGGGCGGAATTCACCCCTCCACTTT. Translated: CASSPEAGRNSPLHF.

The chain is built from TRBV4-2 and TRBJ1-2; no reliable D call. Germline V lookup: CDR1 LGHNA, CDR2 YNFKEQ. The CDR3 is 18 residues long. The V end lost 2 bases, the J end lost 1 base, and 20 bases lay between the germline ends. This chain's CDR3 is CASSQSPEIGSFNYGYTF. The CDR3, as DNA: TGTGCCAGCAGCCAATCACCAGAAATCGGCTCGTTTAACTATGGCTACACCTTC.

In its sample, this clonotype was seen a few times. The genes are TRBV7-6 and TRBJ1-1; D may be TRBD1 (6 bases). Germline lookup yields CDR1 SGHVS and CDR2 FNYEAQ. V was clipped by 4 bases and J by 9 bases, with 21 bases between them. CDR3 length: 15 residues. Written as DNA, the CDR3 is TGTGCCAGCAGCTATCGAGCCGGGACAAATTTCCAAGCTTTCTTT. Translating gives CASSYRAGTNFQAFF. Combining the CDR3 with reference TRBV7-6 and TRBJ1-1 gives the whole variable domain GAGVSQSPRYKVTKRGQDVALRCDPISGHVSLYWYRQALGQGPEFLTYFNYEAQQDKSGLPNDRFSAERPEGSISTLTIQRTEQRDSAMYRCASSYRAGTNFQAFFGQGTRLTVV.

Comment on this clonotype: The CDR3 does not close with the conserved phenylalanine or tryptophan, likely indicating a read error. Because the CDR3's place on the DNA is in doubt, the DNA is left out and the CDR3 is given as listed by TCRdb. The CDR3 here is CASPPKLAVIQSL. The chain carries TRBV6-6 and TRBJ2-4; the table's D call of TRBD2 was not tested on the DNA. The CDR3 length is 13 residues, termini included. The V gene's germline CDR1 is MNHNY and CDR2 SVGAGI (reference sequence).

The chain joins TRBV11-2 to TRBJ1-1; 9 bases fit TRBD1. The CDR3 length is 16 residues. CDR1 and CDR2 (germline): SGHAT, FQNNGV. The ends lost 3 bases at V and 5 bases at J; junction bases unmatched: 10. The CDR3 nucleotides read TGTGCCAGCAGCTTTTTAACAGGGGGCGTGTGGACTGAAGCTTTCTTT. Residues: CASSFLTGGVWTEAFF.

The chain combines TRBV20-1 with TRBJ1-5, with D possibly matching TRBD1 (6 bases). Germline V gene sequence: CDR1 DFQATT, CDR2 SNEGSKA (reference sequence). Deletions cut 3 bases from V and 5 bases from J, with 14 bases between. The CDR3 runs to 14 residues. The CDR3 nucleotides read TGCAGTGCTAGTCGAGGGGGTCCGGATCAGCCCCAGCATTTT. It encodes CSASRGGPDQPQHF.